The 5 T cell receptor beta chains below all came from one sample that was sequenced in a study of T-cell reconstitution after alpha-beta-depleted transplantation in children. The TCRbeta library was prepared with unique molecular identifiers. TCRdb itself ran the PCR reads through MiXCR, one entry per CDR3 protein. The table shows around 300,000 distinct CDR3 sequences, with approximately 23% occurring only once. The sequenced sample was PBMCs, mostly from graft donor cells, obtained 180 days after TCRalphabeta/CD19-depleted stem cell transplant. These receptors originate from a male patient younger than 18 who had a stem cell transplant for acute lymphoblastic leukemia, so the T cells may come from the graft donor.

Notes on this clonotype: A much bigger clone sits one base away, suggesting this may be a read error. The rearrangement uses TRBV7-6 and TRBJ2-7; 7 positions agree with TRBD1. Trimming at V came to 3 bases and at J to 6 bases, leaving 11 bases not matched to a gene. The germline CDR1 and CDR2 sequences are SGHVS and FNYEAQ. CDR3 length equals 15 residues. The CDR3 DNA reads TGTGCCAGCAGCTTCTCCGGGACAGTGGGTCCCGAGCAGTACTTC. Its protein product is CASSFSGTVGPEQYF.

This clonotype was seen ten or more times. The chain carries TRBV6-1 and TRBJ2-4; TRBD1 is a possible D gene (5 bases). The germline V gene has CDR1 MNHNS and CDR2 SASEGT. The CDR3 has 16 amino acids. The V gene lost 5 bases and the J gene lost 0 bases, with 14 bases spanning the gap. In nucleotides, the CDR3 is TGTGCCAGCAGTCAAAGACAGAGCTTAGCCAAAAACATTCAGTACTTC. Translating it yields CASSQRQSLAKNIQYF.

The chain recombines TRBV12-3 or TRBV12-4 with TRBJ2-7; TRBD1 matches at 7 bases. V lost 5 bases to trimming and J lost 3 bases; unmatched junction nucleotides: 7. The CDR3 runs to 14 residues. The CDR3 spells CASSAVQGNYEQYF. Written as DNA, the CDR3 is TGTGCCAGCAGTGCGGTACAGGGGAACTACGAGCAGTACTTC.

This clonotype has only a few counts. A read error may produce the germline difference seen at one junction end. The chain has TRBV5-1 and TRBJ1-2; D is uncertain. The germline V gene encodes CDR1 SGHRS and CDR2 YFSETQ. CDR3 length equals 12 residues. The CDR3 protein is CASSDGYSGDTF. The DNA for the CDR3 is TGCGCCAGCAGTGACGGGTATTCTGGCGACACCTTC.

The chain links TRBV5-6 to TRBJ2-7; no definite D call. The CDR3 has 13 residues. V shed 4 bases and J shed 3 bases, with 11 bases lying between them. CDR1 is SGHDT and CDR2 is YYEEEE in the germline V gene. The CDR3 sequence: CASSPRLNYEQYF. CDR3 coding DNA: TGTGCCAGCAGCCCCCGACTTAACTACGAGCAGTACTTC.